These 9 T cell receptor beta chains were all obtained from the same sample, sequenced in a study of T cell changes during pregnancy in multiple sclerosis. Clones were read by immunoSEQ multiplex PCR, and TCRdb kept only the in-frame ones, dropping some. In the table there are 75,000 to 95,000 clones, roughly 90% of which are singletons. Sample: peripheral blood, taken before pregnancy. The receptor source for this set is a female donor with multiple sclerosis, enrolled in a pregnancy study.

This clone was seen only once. CDR3 loop: CASSLAGQGYNSPLHF. CDR3 nucleotides: TGTGCCAGCAGCTTAGCGGGACAGGGCTATAATTCACCCCTCCACTTT. The chain is built from TRBV13 and TRBJ1-6, with 9 bases fitting TRBD1. CDR1 and CDR2 from the germline V gene are PRHDT and FYEKMQ (reference sequence). J lost 3 bases, V lost 1 base, and 1 base had no gene match. CDR3 length equals 16 residues.

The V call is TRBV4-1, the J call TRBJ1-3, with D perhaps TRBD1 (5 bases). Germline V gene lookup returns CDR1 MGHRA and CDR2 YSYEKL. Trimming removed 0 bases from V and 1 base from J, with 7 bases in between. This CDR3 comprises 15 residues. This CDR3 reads CASSQDQGSGNTIYF. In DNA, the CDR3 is TGCGCCAGCAGCCAAGATCAGGGTTCTGGAAACACCATATATTTT.

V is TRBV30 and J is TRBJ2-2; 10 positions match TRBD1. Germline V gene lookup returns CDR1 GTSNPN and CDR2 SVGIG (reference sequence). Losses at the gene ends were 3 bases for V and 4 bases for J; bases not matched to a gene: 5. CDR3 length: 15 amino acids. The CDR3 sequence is CAWRRDRGITGELFF. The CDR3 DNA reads TGTGCCTGGAGAAGGGACAGGGGTATCACCGGGGAGCTGTTTTTT.

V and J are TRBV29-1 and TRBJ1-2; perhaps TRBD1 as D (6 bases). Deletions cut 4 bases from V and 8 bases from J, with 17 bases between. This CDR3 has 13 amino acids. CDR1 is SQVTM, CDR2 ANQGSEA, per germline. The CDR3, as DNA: TGCAGCGTTGGGTTCCAACAGGGACACGGCTACACCTTC. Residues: CSVGFQQGHGYTF.

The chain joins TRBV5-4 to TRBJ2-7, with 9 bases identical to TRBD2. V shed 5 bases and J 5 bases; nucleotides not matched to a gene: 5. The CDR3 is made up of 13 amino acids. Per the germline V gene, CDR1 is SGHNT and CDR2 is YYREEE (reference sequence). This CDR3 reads CASSFSGSNEQYF. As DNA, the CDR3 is TGTGCCAGCAGTTTTAGCGGGAGTAACGAGCAGTACTTC. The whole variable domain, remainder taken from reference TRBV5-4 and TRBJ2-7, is ETGVTQSPTHLIKTRGQQVTLRCSSQSGHNTVSWYQQALGQGPQFIFQYYREEENGRGNFPPRFSGLQFPNYSSELNVNALELDDSALYLCASSFSGSNEQYFGPGTRLTVT.

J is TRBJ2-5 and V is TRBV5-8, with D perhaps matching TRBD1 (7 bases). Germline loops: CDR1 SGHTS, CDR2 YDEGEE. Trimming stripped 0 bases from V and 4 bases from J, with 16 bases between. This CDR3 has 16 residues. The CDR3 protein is CASSLGVQGGPETQYF. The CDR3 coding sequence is TGTGCCAGCAGCTTGGGGGTCCAGGGGGGCCCAGAGACCCAGTACTTC.

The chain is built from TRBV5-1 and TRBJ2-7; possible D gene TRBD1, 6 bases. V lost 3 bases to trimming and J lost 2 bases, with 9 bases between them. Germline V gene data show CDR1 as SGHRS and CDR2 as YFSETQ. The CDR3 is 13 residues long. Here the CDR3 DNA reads TGCGCCAGCAGCTCAACAGGGACCTACGAGCAGTACTTC. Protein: CASSSTGTYEQYF.

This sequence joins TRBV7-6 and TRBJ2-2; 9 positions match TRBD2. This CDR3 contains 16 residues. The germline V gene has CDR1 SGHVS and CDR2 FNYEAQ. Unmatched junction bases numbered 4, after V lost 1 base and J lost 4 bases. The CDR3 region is CASSLGGTSLTGELFF. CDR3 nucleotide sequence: TGTGCCAGCAGCTTAGGGGGGACTAGCCTCACCGGGGAGCTGTTTTTT.

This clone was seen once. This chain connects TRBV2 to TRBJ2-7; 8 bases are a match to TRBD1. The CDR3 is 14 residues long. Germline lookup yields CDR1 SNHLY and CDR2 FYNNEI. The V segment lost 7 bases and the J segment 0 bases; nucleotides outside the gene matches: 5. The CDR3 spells CASMWTGTSYEQYF. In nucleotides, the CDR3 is TGTGCCAGCATGTGGACAGGGACCTCCTACGAGCAGTACTTC.